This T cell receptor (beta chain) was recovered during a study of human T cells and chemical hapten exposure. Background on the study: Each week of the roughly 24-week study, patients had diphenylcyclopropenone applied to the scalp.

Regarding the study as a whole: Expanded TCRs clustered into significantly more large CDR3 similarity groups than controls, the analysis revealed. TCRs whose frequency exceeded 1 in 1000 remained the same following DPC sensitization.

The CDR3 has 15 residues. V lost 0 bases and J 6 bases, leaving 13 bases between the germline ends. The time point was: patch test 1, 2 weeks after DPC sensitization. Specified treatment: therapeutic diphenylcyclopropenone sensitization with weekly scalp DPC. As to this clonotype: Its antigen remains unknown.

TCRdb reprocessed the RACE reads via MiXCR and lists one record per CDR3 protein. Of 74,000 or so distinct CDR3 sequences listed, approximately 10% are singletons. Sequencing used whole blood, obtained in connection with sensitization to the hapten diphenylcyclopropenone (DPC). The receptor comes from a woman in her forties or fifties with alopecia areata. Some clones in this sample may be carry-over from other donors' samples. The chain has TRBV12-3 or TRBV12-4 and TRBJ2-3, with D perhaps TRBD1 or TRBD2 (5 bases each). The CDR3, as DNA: TGTGCCAGCAGTTTAGCGGGGCAGATAGCGGATACGCAGTATTTT. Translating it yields CASSLAGQIADTQYF.